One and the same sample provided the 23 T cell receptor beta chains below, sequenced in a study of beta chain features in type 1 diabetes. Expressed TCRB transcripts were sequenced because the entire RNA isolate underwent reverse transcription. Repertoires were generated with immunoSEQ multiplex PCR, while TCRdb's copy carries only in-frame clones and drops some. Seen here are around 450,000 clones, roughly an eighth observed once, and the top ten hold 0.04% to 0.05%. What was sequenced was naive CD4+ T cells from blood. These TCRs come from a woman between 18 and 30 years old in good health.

The CDR3 bases are TGTGCCAGCGGAACAGGGTATGGCTACACCTTC. Residues: CASGTGYGYTF. The chain links TRBV9 to TRBJ1-2, with D possibly being TRBD1 (6 bases). Germline assignment: CDR1 SGDLS and CDR2 YYNGEE. The CDR3 contains 11 residues. Trimming stripped 7 bases from V and 5 bases from J, with 9 bases between.

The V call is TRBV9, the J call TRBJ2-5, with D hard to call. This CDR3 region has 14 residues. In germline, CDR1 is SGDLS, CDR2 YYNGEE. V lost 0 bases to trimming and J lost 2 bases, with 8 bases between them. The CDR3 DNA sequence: TGTGCCAGCAGCGTAGGGCAGATTCAAGAGACCCAGTACTTC. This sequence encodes CASSVGQIQETQYF.

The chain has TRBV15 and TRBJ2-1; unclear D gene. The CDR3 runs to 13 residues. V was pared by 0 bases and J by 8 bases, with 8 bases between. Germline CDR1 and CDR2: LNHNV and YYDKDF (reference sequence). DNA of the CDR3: TGTGCCACCAGCAGAGAAATAGGTTATGAGCAGTTCTTC. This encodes CATSREIGYEQFF.

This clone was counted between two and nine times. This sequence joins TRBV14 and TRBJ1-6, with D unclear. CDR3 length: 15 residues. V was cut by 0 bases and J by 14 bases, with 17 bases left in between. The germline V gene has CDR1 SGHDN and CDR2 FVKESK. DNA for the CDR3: TGTGCCAGCAGCCAAGATTCGGCAGGCCTTCGGGCCCTCCACTTT. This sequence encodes CASSQDSAGLRALHF.

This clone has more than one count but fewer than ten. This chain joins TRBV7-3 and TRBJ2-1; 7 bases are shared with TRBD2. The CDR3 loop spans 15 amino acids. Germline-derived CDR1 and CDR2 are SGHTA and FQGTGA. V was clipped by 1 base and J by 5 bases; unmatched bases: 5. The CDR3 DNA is TGTGCCAGCAGCTTAAAGCTAGCGGAGAACAATGAGCAGTTCTTC. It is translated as CASSLKLAENNEQFF. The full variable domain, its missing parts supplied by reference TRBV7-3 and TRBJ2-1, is GAGVSQTPSNKVTEKGKYVELRCDPISGHTALYWYRQSLGQGPEFLIYFQGTGAADDSGLPNDRFFAVRPEGSVSTLKIQRTERGDSAVYLCASSLKLAENNEQFFGPGTRLTVL.

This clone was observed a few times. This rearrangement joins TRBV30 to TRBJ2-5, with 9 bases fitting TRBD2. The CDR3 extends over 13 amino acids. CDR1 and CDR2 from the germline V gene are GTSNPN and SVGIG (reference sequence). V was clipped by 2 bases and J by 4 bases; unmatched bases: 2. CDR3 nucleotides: TGTGCCTGGAGTTCGACTAGCGGAGAGACCCAGTACTTC. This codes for CAWSSTSGETQYF.

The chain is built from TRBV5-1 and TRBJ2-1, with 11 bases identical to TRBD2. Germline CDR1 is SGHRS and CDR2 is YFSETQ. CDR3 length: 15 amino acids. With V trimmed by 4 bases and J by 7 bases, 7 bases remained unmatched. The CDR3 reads CASSPSGGFKNEQFF. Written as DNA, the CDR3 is TGCGCCAGCAGCCCTAGCGGGGGGTTTAAAAATGAGCAGTTCTTC.

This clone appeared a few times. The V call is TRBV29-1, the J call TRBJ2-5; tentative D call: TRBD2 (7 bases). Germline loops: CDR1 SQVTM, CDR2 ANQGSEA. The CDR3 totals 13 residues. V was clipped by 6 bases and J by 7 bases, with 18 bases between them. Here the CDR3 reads CSVAPRGATTQYF. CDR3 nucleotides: TGCAGCGTCGCCCCTCGGGGGGCCACGACCCAGTACTTC.

The CDR3 here is CASSLQGRVEKLFF. In DNA form, the CDR3 reads TGTGCCAGCAGCCTACAGGGTCGGGTTGAAAAACTGTTTTTT. The V gene is TRBV7-9, the J gene TRBJ1-4, with a tentative D call TRBD1 (6 bases). Germline V gene data show CDR1 as SEHNR and CDR2 as FQNEAQ (reference sequence). The CDR3 covers 14 residues. Between the trimmed V and J ends, which lost 5 bases and 7 bases, there was a span of 14 bases.

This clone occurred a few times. The CDR3 protein is CASSLLAGPPGTDTQYF. The CDR3 DNA is TGTGCCAGCAGCTTACTAGCGGGGCCCCCTGGCACAGATACGCAGTATTTT. The rearrangement joins TRBV7-2 to TRBJ2-3, with 9 positions matching TRBD2. Germline assignment: CDR1 SGHTA and CDR2 FQGNSA. The V segment lost 2 bases and the J segment 1 base; nucleotides outside the gene matches: 7. The CDR3 is 17 amino acids.

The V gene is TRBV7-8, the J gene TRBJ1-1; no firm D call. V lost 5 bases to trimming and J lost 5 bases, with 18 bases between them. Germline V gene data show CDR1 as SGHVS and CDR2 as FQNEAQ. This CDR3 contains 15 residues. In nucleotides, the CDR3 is TGTGCCAGCAGCGGCTATAGAAGGGCTGGAACTGAAGCTTTCTTT. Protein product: CASSGYRRAGTEAFF.

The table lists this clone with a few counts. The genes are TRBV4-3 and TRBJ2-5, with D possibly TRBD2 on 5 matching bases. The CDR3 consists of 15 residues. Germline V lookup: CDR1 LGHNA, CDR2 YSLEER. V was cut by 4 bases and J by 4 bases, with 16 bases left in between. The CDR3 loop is CASSLNPDEGETQYF. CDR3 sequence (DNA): TGCGCCAGCAGCCTAAACCCTGATGAGGGAGAGACCCAGTACTTC.

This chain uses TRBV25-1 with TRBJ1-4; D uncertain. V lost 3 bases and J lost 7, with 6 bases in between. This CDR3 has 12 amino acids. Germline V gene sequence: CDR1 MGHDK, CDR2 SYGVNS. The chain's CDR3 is CASSDPTEKLFF. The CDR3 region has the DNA TGTGCCAGCAGTGACCCAACTGAAAAACTGTTTTTT.

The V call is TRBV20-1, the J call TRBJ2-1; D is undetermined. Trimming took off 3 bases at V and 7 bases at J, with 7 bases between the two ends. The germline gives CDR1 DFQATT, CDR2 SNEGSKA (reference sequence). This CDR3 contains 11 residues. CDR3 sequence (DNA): TGCAGTGCTAGTAGTCGGAATGAGCAGTTCTTC. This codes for CSASSRNEQFF.

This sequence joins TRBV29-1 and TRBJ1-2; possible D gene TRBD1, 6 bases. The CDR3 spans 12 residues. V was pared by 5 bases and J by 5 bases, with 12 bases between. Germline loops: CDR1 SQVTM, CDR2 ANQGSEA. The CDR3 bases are TGCAGCGTTAACAGGGTAGGGTATGGCTACACCTTC. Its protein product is CSVNRVGYGYTF. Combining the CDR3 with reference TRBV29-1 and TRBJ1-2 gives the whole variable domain SAVISQKPSRDICQRGTSLTIQCQVDSQVTMMFWYRQQPGQSLTLIATANQGSEATYESGFVIDKFPISRPNLTFSTLTVSNMSPEDSSIYLCSVNRVGYGYTFGSGTRLTVV.

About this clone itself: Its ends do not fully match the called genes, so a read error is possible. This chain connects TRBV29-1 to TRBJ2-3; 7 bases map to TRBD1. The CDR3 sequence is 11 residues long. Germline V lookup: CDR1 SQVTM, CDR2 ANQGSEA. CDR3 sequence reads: CSGDLRQGPVW. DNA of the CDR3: TGCAGCGGGGACCTGAGACAGGGACCGGTCTGG.

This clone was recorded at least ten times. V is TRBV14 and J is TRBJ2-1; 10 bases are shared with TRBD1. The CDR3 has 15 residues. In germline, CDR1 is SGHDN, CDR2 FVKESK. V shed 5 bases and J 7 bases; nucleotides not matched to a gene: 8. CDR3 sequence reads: CASSFLRDRGNEQFF. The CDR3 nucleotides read TGTGCCAGCAGCTTTCTCCGGGACAGGGGAAATGAGCAGTTCTTC.

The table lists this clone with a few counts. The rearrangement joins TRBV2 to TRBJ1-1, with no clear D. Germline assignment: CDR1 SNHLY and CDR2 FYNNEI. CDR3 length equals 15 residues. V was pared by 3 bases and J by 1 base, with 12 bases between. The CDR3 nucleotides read TGTGCCAGCAGTGAGAGGGTCGCAGGGAACACTGAAGCTTTCTTT. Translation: CASSERVAGNTEAFF.

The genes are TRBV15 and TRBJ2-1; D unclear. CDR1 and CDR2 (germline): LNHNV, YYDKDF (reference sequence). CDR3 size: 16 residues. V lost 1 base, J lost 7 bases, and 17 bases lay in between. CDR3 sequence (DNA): TGTGCCACCAGCAGAGCTTTGGTAACGGCAGGAAATGAGCAGTTCTTC. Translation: CATSRALVTAGNEQFF.

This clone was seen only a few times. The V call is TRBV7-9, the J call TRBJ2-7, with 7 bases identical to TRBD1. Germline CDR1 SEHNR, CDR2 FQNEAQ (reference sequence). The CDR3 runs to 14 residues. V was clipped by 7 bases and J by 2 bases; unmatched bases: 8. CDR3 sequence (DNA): TGTGCCAGCACCCAGGGGGATAGCCCCTACGAGCAGTACTTC. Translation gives CASTQGDSPYEQYF.

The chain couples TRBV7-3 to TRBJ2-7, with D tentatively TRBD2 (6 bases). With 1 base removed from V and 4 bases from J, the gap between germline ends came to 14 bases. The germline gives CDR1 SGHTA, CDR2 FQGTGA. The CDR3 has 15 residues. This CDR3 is CASSLNPWGEYEQYF. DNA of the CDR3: TGTGCCAGCAGCTTAAATCCGTGGGGGGAGTACGAGCAGTACTTC.

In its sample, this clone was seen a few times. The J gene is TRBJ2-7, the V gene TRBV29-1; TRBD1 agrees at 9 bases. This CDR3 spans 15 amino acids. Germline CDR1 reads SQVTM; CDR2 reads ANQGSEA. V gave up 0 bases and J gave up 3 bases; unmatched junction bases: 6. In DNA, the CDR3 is TGCAGCGTTGAAGATCGGACAGGGGTGAGCTACGAGCAGTACTTC. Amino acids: CSVEDRTGVSYEQYF.

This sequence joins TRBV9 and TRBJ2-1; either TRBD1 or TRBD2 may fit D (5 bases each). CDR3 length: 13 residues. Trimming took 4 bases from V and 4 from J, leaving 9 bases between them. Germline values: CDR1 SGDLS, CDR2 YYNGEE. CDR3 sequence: CASSLGDYNEQFF. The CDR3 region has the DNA TGTGCCAGCAGCTTGGGGGATTACAATGAGCAGTTCTTC. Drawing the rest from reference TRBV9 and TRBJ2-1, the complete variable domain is DSGVTQTPKHLITATGQRVTLRCSPRSGDLSVYWYQQSLDQGLQFLIQYYNGEERAKGNILERFSAQQFPDLHSELNLSSLELGDSALYFCASSLGDYNEQFFGPGTRLTVL.